This is a list of T cell receptor beta chains from one sample in a study of T cells in localized non-small cell lung cancer. Sequencing used immunoSEQ multiplex PCR; TCRdb keeps in-frame clones, though not all of them. The repertoire includes around 41,000 clones, around nine tenths of them detected once, and about 2.6% sits in the top ten. Sequencing was performed on peripheral blood, taken before any cancer treatment. The receptors were sampled from a female donor of 60 years or more with stage I squamous cell lung carcinoma. CDR3s include the opening cysteine and the closing phenylalanine or tryptophan. Fields, in order: D gene, V gene, J gene, clone size, CDR3 DNA, CDR3 protein. A D gene is named only where the DNA matches it firmly. Clone size appears in some rows only: once, few, many, or a class for an expanded clone.

.	TRBV6-5	TRBJ1-2	.	TGTGCCAGCAGTTACTCCGGCTATGGCTACACCTTC	CASSYSGYGYTF
.	TRBV2	TRBJ2-1	.	TGTGCCAGCAGTGAAGGTCGTGACCACTTTTACAATGAGCAGTTCTTC	CASSEGRDHFYNEQFF
TRBD1	TRBV2	TRBJ1-2	.	TGTGCCAGCAGGGTCGCGGGACAGGGGGCTTTTGGCTACACCTTC	CASRVAGQGAFGYTF
.	TRBV4-1	TRBJ2-1	.	TGCGCCAGCAGCCAAGATCGGGGGACCGACAATGAGCAGTTCTTC	CASSQDRGTDNEQFF
.	TRBV4-1	TRBJ2-7	.	TGCGCCAGCAGCCAAGATGGGTTAGCACCCCTCTACGAGCAGTACTTC	CASSQDGLAPLYEQYF
.	TRBV9	TRBJ2-2	.	TGTGCCAGCAGCGTAGCTCAGCGGCCTAACACCGGGGAGCTGTTTTTT	CASSVAQRPNTGELFF
TRBD2	TRBV10-3	TRBJ2-7	.	TGTGCCATCAGTGAGAGGGGGACTAGCGGGAGATACGAGCAGTACTTC	CAISERGTSGRYEQYF
.	TRBV6-5	TRBJ1-3	.	TGTGCCAGCAGTTCCTTGTCCAGCTCTGGAAACACCATATATTTT	CASSSLSSSGNTIYF
.	TRBV9	TRBJ2-7	.	TGTGCCAGCAGCGTAGAGGTACTGCCCTACGAGCAGTACTTC	CASSVEVLPYEQYF
TRBD1	TRBV5-6	TRBJ1-2	.	TGTGCCAGCAGCTTGGGGACGGAGGGGGCCTATGGCTACACCTTC	CASSLGTEGAYGYTF
TRBD2	TRBV4-2	TRBJ2-1	.	TGTGCCAGCAGCCAACAAGGCCGGGGGGCTAGCGGGAGGGCCGGCAATGAGCAGTTCTTC	CASSQQGRGASGRAGNEQFF
TRBD2	TRBV5-1	TRBJ2-1	.	TGCGCCAGCAGCTCGGGACTAGCGGGAGACGGAGGGTTCTTC	CASSSGLAGDGGFF
TRBD1	TRBV13	TRBJ2-3	.	TGTGCCAGCAGCTCGACAGGGAGCACAGATACGCAGTATTTT	CASSSTGSTDTQYF
TRBD2	TRBV15	TRBJ2-7	.	TGCGCCACCAGCAGAGATCCAGCGGGGTACGAGCAGTACTTC	CATSRDPAGYEQYF
.	TRBV6-4	TRBJ2-1	.	TGTGCCAGCAGTGATATTGGTCTCCCGCGAAATGAGCAGTTCTTC	CASSDIGLPRNEQFF
TRBD2	TRBV9	TRBJ2-5	.	TGTGCCAGCAGCGTAGGGGCAGGGGGGACTAGCGGGAAAGAGACCCAGTACTTC	CASSVGAGGTSGKETQYF
.	TRBV29-1	TRBJ1-5	few	TGCAGCGTTGAATGGACAGCCTCCGGGCCCCAGCATTTT	CSVEWTASGPQHF
.	TRBV7-9	TRBJ2-6	.	TGTGCCAGCAGCTTAGCGGTGGGGGGATCTGGGGCCAACGTCCTGACTTTC	CASSLAVGGSGANVLTF
.	TRBV5-8	TRBJ2-5	.	TGTGCCAGCAGCGGCAGTTACAGGGACTTC	CASSGSYRDF
.	TRBV29-1	TRBJ2-2	.	TGCAGCGGGAGCGGACAGAACACCGGGGAGCTGTTTTTT	CSGSGQNTGELFF
.	TRBV11-2	TRBJ1-2	.	TGTGCCAGCAGCTCAAGCGGGCAGCATAATCGGGGCTACACCTTC	CASSSSGQHNRGYTF
.	TRBV25-1	TRBJ1-6	.	TGTGCCAGCAGTGAATATGGGAGTAATAATTCACCCCTCCACTTT	CASSEYGSNNSPLHF
TRBD1	TRBV25-1	TRBJ1-2	.	TGTGCCGCAACGGAACAGGGGCCCTATGGCTACACCTTC	CAATEQGPYGYTF
.	TRBV20-1	TRBJ2-1	.	TGCAGTGCTAGAGATCGACTAGAGCAGTTCTTC	CSARDRLEQFF
TRBD1	TRBV5-1	TRBJ2-3	.	TGCGCCAGCAGCAGGGACAGGGGAGGAAATACGCAGTATTTT	CASSRDRGGNTQYF
TRBD2	TRBV11-3	TRBJ2-2	.	TGTGCCAGCAGCTTAGAAGGGAGTGCGGGAGTGGTCCCTAGGGAGCTGTTTTTT	CASSLEGSAGVVPRELFF
TRBD1	TRBV27	TRBJ1-5	.	TGTGCCAGCAGCGACCAGGGGGGGGAACAGCCCCAGCATTTT	CASSDQGGEQPQHF
.	TRBV11-3	TRBJ2-1	.	TGTGCCAGCAGCGGAGCCTTCGGCAATGAGCAGTTCTTC	CASSGAFGNEQFF
TRBD1	TRBV4-1	TRBJ2-4	.	TGCGCCAGCAGCCAAGCCCCCCGACAGGGTCGGCAATCTCGAGCCAAAAACATTCAGTACTTC	CASSQAPRQGRQSRAKNIQYF
TRBD2	TRBV7-2	TRBJ2-7	once	TGTGCCAGCAGCCCGGGGACTAGCCTTACCTACGAGCAGTACTTC	CASSPGTSLTYEQYF
.	TRBV4-3	TRBJ1-5	.	TGCGCCAGCAGCCAGGGACCCAGCAGCGATCAGCCCCAGCATTTT	CASSQGPSSDQPQHF
.	TRBV19	TRBJ2-1	.	TGTGCCAGTAGTATCAGCGGTAGCTCCTACAATGAGCAGTTCTTC	CASSISGSSYNEQFF
.	TRBV6-5	TRBJ1-3	.	TGTGCCAGCAGTCCGAGGGGGAACGGAAACACCATATATTTT	CASSPRGNGNTIYF
.	TRBV6-5	TRBJ2-7	.	TGTGCCAGCAGTTACAGCGACAGCACGAGTGAGCAGTACTTC	CASSYSDSTSEQYF
.	TRBV28	TRBJ1-6	.	TGTGCCAGCAGTTTACCCCGCAAACGGGGTCCTAATTCACCCCTCCACTTT	CASSLPRKRGPNSPLHF
.	TRBV7-9	TRBJ2-1	.	TGTGCCAGCAGCTTAGGGGGGGGCGTTATCCCCGGCAATGAGCAGTTCTTC	CASSLGGGVIPGNEQFF
TRBD1	TRBV9	TRBJ2-7	once	TGTGCCAGCAGCGTAGGGTCCCTGGGACAGGGACAATACTACGAGCAGTACTTC	CASSVGSLGQGQYYEQYF